Shown below are 26 T cell receptor beta chains from a single sample sequenced in a study of patients and donors after allogeneic stem cell transplantation. Using its own MiXCR run on the RT-PCR reads, TCRdb lists one record per CDR3 protein. The repertoire holds tens of thousands of distinct CDR3 sequences, with about 14% as singletons. The sequencing input was blood, either unsorted or a sorted T cell fraction (not recorded which). Receptors originate from a human donor who was either an allogeneic HSCT recipient or a stem cell or donor lymphocyte infusion donor (not recorded which). It is not recorded whose cells these are; they may come from a transplant donor.

CDR3 DNA: TGTGCCAGCAGCTTAACCCCGACAGGGATCACAGATACGCAGTATTTT. Protein product: CASSLTPTGITDTQYF. The chain recombines TRBV7-3 with TRBJ2-3, with 7 bases lining up with TRBD1. The CDR3 is made up of 16 amino acids. After removal of 0 bases from V and 2 bases from J, the junction contained 5 bases not matched to a gene. The germline V gene encodes CDR1 SGHTA and CDR2 FQGTGA.

The J gene is TRBJ2-1, the V gene TRBV7-9, with 7 nucleotides matching TRBD2. Germline CDR1 reads SEHNR; CDR2 reads FQNEAQ (reference sequence). The V and J ends lost 1 base and 2 bases, in that order; junction bases with no gene match: 8. This CDR3 spans 17 amino acids. CDR3 nucleotide sequence: TGTGCCAGCAGCTTAGAGGGCGGGAGATCCCCCTACAATGAGCAGTTCTTC. Residues: CASSLEGGRSPYNEQFF.

The chain employs TRBV9 and TRBJ1-6; D gene unclear. V was shortened by 0 bases and J by 7 bases, with 11 bases between the two germline ends. The CDR3 has 15 amino acids. Germline assignment: CDR1 SGDLS and CDR2 YYNGEE. CDR3 protein: CASSVDGLGNSPLHF. As DNA, the CDR3 is TGTGCCAGCAGCGTAGATGGGTTAGGGAATTCACCCCTCCACTTT.

This clonotype has a handful of counts. The rearrangement joins TRBV20-1 to TRBJ2-7; 8 nucleotides match TRBD1. V shed 6 bases and J 4 bases; nucleotides not matched to a gene: 2. The length of the CDR3 is 11 residues. Germline-derived CDR1 and CDR2 are DFQATT and SNEGSKA (reference sequence). The CDR3 reads CSAGTGYEQYF. For the CDR3, the DNA is TGCAGTGCAGGGACAGGATACGAGCAGTACTTC.

This chain joins TRBV12-3 or TRBV12-4 and TRBJ1-5; D uncertain. V lost 3 bases and J lost 0, with 12 bases in between. This CDR3 has 16 residues. This CDR3 reads CASSLEGPDSNQPQHF. In DNA form, the CDR3 reads TGTGCCAGCAGTTTGGAGGGTCCCGATAGCAATCAGCCCCAGCATTTT.

This clonotype was found many times. The rearrangement links TRBV7-9 to TRBJ1-1; the D gene is possibly TRBD1 (6 bases). Trimming removed 5 bases at V and 4 bases at J, with 20 bases between. The CDR3 is 16 residues long. Germline CDR1 and CDR2: SEHNR and FQNEAQ (reference sequence). DNA for the CDR3: TGTGCCAGCAGCCCCGAGGGGGTACTCGGAGGCACTGAAGCTTTCTTT. Its protein product is CASSPEGVLGGTEAFF.

V and J are TRBV5-1 and TRBJ2-3; perhaps TRBD2 as D (5 bases). This CDR3 region has 15 residues. Germline CDR1 and CDR2: SGHRS and YFSETQ. V shed 4 bases and J shed 0 bases, with 12 bases lying between them. In nucleotides, the CDR3 is TGCGCCAGCAGCAACAGCGGTCCTAGCACAGATACGCAGTATTTT. It is translated as CASSNSGPSTDTQYF.

In this sample, this clonotype turned up a few times. The V and J genes are TRBV19 and TRBJ1-1; D is unclear. This CDR3 is 13 amino acids long. V was clipped by 6 bases and J by 0 bases, with 8 bases between them. Germline-derived CDR1 and CDR2 are LNHDA and SQIVND (reference sequence). The DNA for the CDR3 is TGTGCCAGTAGAAAAGTGATGAACACTGAAGCTTTCTTT. Translation: CASRKVMNTEAFF.

This clonotype was counted between two and nine times. This sequence joins TRBV5-1 and TRBJ2-4; 9 nucleotides line up with TRBD2. CDR1 and CDR2 (germline): SGHRS, YFSETQ. The CDR3 loop spans 17 amino acids. V dropped 4 bases and J dropped 11; count of bases not matched to a gene: 19. The CDR3 here is CASSPEPTTPGLAVQYF. The CDR3 nucleotides read TGCGCCAGCAGCCCTGAACCAACTACCCCGGGACTAGCAGTTCAGTACTTC.

This clonotype has only one observation. A much larger clone lies one base from this, so it may be a read error. The rearrangement links TRBV3-1 to TRBJ1-1, with D perhaps matching TRBD1 (6 bases). CDR1 and CDR2 from the germline V gene are LGHDT and YNNKEL (reference sequence). The CDR3 is 14 amino acids. V was cut by 1 base and J by 4 bases, with 10 bases left in between. For the CDR3, the DNA is TGTGCCAGCAGCCAAGTGGGGGGCCGCACTGAAGCTTTCTTT. Its protein is CASSQVGGRTEAFF.

This clonotype came up a few times. V is TRBV12-5 and J is TRBJ1-1; no definite D call. In germline, CDR1 is LGHNT, CDR2 FRNRAP. The CDR3 extends over 14 amino acids. V was clipped by 4 bases and J by 6 bases, with 15 bases between them. In DNA form, the CDR3 reads TGTGCTAGTGGTTCAACCTCGACGGTCGCTGAAGCTTTCTTT. This sequence encodes CASGSTSTVAEAFF.

The chain employs TRBV24-1 and TRBJ2-5; perhaps TRBD1 as D (6 bases). The CDR3 covers 15 residues. Trimming left V 0 bases short and J 5 bases short, with 12 bases between. CDR1 is KGHDR, CDR2 SFDVKD, per germline. The CDR3 is CATSDLSGDLETQYF. CDR3 coding DNA: TGTGCCACCAGTGATTTGTCAGGGGACCTGGAGACCCAGTACTTC.

This clonotype was seen more than once but under ten times. This chain joins TRBV10-3 and TRBJ2-2, with D possibly being TRBD2 (6 bases). Germline assignment: CDR1 ENHRY and CDR2 SYGVKD. There are 16 residues in the CDR3. With 1 base removed from V and 4 bases from J, the gap between germline ends came to 13 bases. In DNA form, the CDR3 reads TGTGCCATCAGTGAGTTCACTAGCCGGAGCACCGGGGAGCTGTTTTTT. It yields the protein CAISEFTSRSTGELFF.

This clonotype has just a few counts. This CDR3 reads CASSPLSSQETQYF. CDR3 in DNA: TGTGCCAGCAGCCCTTTGAGCAGCCAAGAGACCCAGTACTTC. This chain uses TRBV9 with TRBJ2-5; D ambiguous. The V and J ends lost 4 bases and 1 base respectively, with 11 bases between them. The CDR3 length is 14 residues. CDR1 and CDR2 (germline): SGDLS, YYNGEE.

The V and J genes are TRBV20-1 and TRBJ2-7; no reliable D call. V shed 5 bases and J shed 3 bases, with 11 bases lying between them. Germline lookup yields CDR1 DFQATT and CDR2 SNEGSKA (reference sequence). This CDR3 region has 12 residues. CDR3 DNA: TGCAGTGCTCCACGAGGTGGCTACGAGCAGTACTTC. Its protein product is CSAPRGGYEQYF.

V gene TRBV7-8 combines with J gene TRBJ1-1, with D unclear. Germline V gene lookup returns CDR1 SGHVS and CDR2 FQNEAQ. V lost 6 bases, J lost 3 bases, and 11 bases lay in between. The CDR3 loop spans 13 amino acids. The DNA of the CDR3 is TGTGCCAGCAGTCCCCCGGGTCACACTGAAGCTTTCTTT. Its translation is CASSPPGHTEAFF.

The chain carries TRBV5-1 and TRBJ2-1; D is undetermined. V was cut by 1 base and J by 5 bases, with 13 bases left in between. The CDR3 extends over 15 amino acids. Germline V gene sequence: CDR1 SGHRS, CDR2 YFSETQ. The CDR3 reads CASSLWVGPNNEQFF. In DNA form, the CDR3 reads TGCGCCAGCAGCTTGTGGGTCGGACCCAACAATGAGCAGTTCTTC.

The sample holds a few counts of this clonotype. This sequence joins TRBV3-1 and TRBJ2-1; D call uncertain. This CDR3 comprises 12 residues. Germline V gene lookup returns CDR1 LGHDT and CDR2 YNNKEL (reference sequence). V dropped 4 bases and J dropped 6 bases, with 7 bases sitting between them. The DNA of the CDR3 is TGTGCCAGCAGCCCGACGATCAATGAGCAGTTCTTC. Residues: CASSPTINEQFF.

The rearrangement links TRBV3-1 to TRBJ2-7; 12 positions agree with TRBD1. V lost 3 bases and J lost 6; bases outside the gene matches: 6. Germline V gene lookup returns CDR1 LGHDT and CDR2 YNNKEL (reference sequence). This CDR3 is built from 15 residues. The CDR3 is CASSHLGTGGVEQYF. As DNA, the CDR3 is TGTGCCAGCAGCCACCTCGGGACAGGGGGCGTCGAGCAGTACTTC.

In its sample, this clonotype was seen many times. The J gene is TRBJ1-6, the V gene TRBV20-1; 7 bases align to TRBD1. CDR3 length equals 17 residues. CDR1 and CDR2 (germline): DFQATT, SNEGSKA (reference sequence). V was clipped by 0 bases and J by 6 bases; unmatched bases: 11. The CDR3 loop reads CSARDPKGAPLNSPLHF. For the CDR3, the DNA is TGCAGTGCTAGAGATCCTAAGGGGGCTCCCCTTAATTCACCCCTCCACTTT.

The V gene is TRBV3-1, the J gene TRBJ2-7; perhaps TRBD2 as D (6 bases). Germline assignment: CDR1 LGHDT and CDR2 YNNKEL (reference sequence). The germline V and J ends were trimmed by 5 bases and 0 bases, with 11 bases remaining between them. This CDR3 has 14 amino acids. The CDR3 region has the DNA TGTGCCAGCAGCGGGAGGTATATCTCCTACGAGCAGTACTTC. Translation gives CASSGRYISYEQYF.

This clonotype was counted a few times. CDR3 region: CASSRNEQYF. Written as DNA, the CDR3 is TGTGCCAGCAGCCGCAACGAGCAGTACTTC. The chain links TRBV6-5 to TRBJ2-7; D not resolved. CDR1 and CDR2 (germline): MNHEY, SVGAGI. V lost 6 bases to trimming and J lost 5 bases, with 5 bases between them. CDR3 length: 10 residues.

This clonotype was seen more than once but under ten times. The gene calls are TRBV5-1 and TRBJ2-1; 8 nucleotides line up with TRBD2. The CDR3 is 16 residues long. With V trimmed by 4 bases and J by 7 bases, 13 bases remained unmatched. Germline CDR1 reads SGHRS; CDR2 reads YFSETQ. The CDR3 sequence: CASSPGWVAGLNEQFF. The CDR3 DNA follows: TGCGCCAGCAGCCCAGGTTGGGTAGCGGGATTAAATGAGCAGTTCTTC.

This rearrangement joins TRBV12-5 to TRBJ2-5; 7 bases fit TRBD1. CDR1 is LGHNT and CDR2 is FRNRAP in the germline V gene. The CDR3 has 16 residues. Trimming removed 4 bases from V and 1 base from J; junction bases left unmatched: 9. The CDR3 DNA follows: TGTGCTAGTGGTTCCACTCCCGGGACAGCCCAAGAGACCCAGTACTTC. It encodes CASGSTPGTAQETQYF.

The table lists this clonotype with a few counts. The chain employs TRBV11-2 and TRBJ1-6, with a weak D call TRBD1 (5 bases). Looked up from germline, CDR1 is SGHAT and CDR2 is FQNNGV. V shed 4 bases and J shed 10 bases, with 17 bases lying between them. The CDR3 spans 15 residues. CDR3 nucleotide sequence: TGTGCCAGCAGCTGGGACGCGGGAGGAGACTCACCCCTCCACTTT. It codes for CASSWDAGGDSPLHF.

This clonotype was detected many times. The V gene is TRBV12-3 or TRBV12-4, the J gene TRBJ1-5; TRBD1 is a possible D gene (5 bases). The CDR3 sequence is 14 residues long. V dropped 5 bases and J dropped 7 bases, with 15 bases sitting between them. The CDR3 reads CASSPGTQGQPQHF. In DNA form, the CDR3 reads TGTGCCAGCAGTCCTGGGACCCAGGGCCAGCCCCAGCATTTT.